A single sample gave rise to the 30 T cell receptor beta chains below, sequenced in a study of cytomegalovirus exposure and HLA in healthy donors. The PCR employed 60 Vbeta primers together with 13 Jbeta primers. TCRdb keeps only in-frame clones here, not all; method: immunoSEQ multiplex PCR. The repertoire holds 95,000 to 130,000 clones, with 55% to 65% as singletons. Sample: PBMCs. The receptors stem from a woman aged 40-49 years in good health and CMV-seropositive.

This clone was observed a few times. The DNA of the CDR3 is TGTGCCACCACCGAAACGGGACAGGGGTTAACCTACTTC. Translated: CATTETGQGLTYF. The chain has TRBV15 and TRBJ2-7; 10 nucleotides agree with TRBD1. Germline CDR1 is LNHNV and CDR2 is YYDKDF (reference sequence). V was clipped by 7 bases and J by 13 bases; unmatched bases: 13. This CDR3 comprises 13 residues.

The chain uses TRBV7-2 and TRBJ2-7, with D possibly TRBD1 on 6 matching bases. Germline values: CDR1 SGHTA, CDR2 FQGNSA. The length of the CDR3 is 15 residues. V was trimmed by 2 bases and J by 4 bases, leaving 15 bases between them. CDR3 residues: CASSLMGHSIYEQYF. Here the CDR3 DNA reads TGTGCCAGCAGCTTAATGGGACATTCAATTTACGAGCAGTACTTC. Full variable domain (rest looked up from reference TRBV7-2 and TRBJ2-7): GAGVSQSPSNKVTEKGKDVELRCDPISGHTALYWYRQSLGQGLEFLIYFQGNSAPDKSGLPSDRFSAERTGGSVSTLTIQRTQQEDSAVYLCASSLMGHSIYEQYFGPGTRLTVT.

V is TRBV5-1 and J is TRBJ2-1; no reliable D call. The CDR3 is made up of 13 amino acids. Germline loops: CDR1 SGHRS, CDR2 YFSETQ. V dropped 1 base and J dropped 7 bases, with 9 bases sitting between them. In nucleotides, the CDR3 is TGCGCCAGCAGCTTGTCCGTATTAAATGAGCAGTTCTTC. Translating gives CASSLSVLNEQFF.

The chain links TRBV18 to TRBJ1-1, with 7 bases fitting TRBD1. J was trimmed by 3 bases and V by 6 bases; bases with no gene match: 10. This CDR3 is built from 15 residues. Germline CDR1 reads KGHSH; CDR2 reads LQKENI. In DNA form, the CDR3 reads TGTGCCAGCTCCCCAGGGACAGCCGGAGACACTGAAGCTTTCTTT. Encoded protein: CASSPGTAGDTEAFF. The full variable domain, rest sourced from reference TRBV18 and TRBJ1-1, is NAGVMQNPRHLVRRRGQEARLRCSPMKGHSHVYWYRQLPEEGLKFMVYLQKENIIDESGMPKERFSAEFPKEGPSILRIQQVVRGDSAAYFCASSPGTAGDTEAFFGQGTRLTVV.

The J gene is TRBJ2-2, the V gene TRBV5-1; 11 nucleotides align to TRBD2. Unmatched junction bases numbered 6, after V lost 6 bases and J lost 5 bases. The CDR3 is made up of 15 amino acids. Per the germline V gene, CDR1 is SGHRS and CDR2 is YFSETQ. CDR3 in DNA: TGCGCCAGCACCGGGACTAGCGGATATACCGGGGAGCTGTTTTTT. Its protein product is CASTGTSGYTGELFF. The full variable domain, with the rest looked up from reference TRBV5-1 and TRBJ2-2, is KAGVTQTPRYLIKTRGQQVTLSCSPISGHRSVSWYQQTPGQGLQFLFEYFSETQRNKGNFPGRFSGRQFSNSRSEMNVSTLELGDSALYLCASTGTSGYTGELFFGEGSRLTVL.

The genes are TRBV20-1 and TRBJ1-1, with D tentatively TRBD1 (5 bases). Trimming removed 7 bases at V and 1 base at J, with 7 bases between. Germline assignment: CDR1 DFQATT and CDR2 SNEGSKA (reference sequence). CDR3 size: 11 residues. The CDR3 bases are TGCAGTGTCCAGGGGAACACTGAAGCTTTCTTT. Amino acids: CSVQGNTEAFF.

The V gene is TRBV28, the J gene TRBJ1-5, with 8 bases identical to TRBD1. The CDR3 has 17 amino acids. Trimming removed 5 bases from V and 0 bases from J; junction bases left unmatched: 9. CDR1 MDHEN and CDR2 SYDVKM come from the germline V gene. This chain's CDR3 is CASSLPGTGHSNQPQHF. The CDR3 DNA reads TGTGCCAGCAGTCTACCCGGGACAGGTCATAGCAATCAGCCCCAGCATTTT.

V and J are TRBV11-3 and TRBJ1-1, with 8 bases lining up with TRBD1. V gave up 5 bases and J gave up 4 bases; unmatched junction bases: 9. The CDR3 totals 15 residues. Looked up from germline, CDR1 is SGHNT and CDR2 is YENEEA. The DNA for the CDR3 is TGTGCCAGCAGCGTAGGACAGGGTGGAGGCACTGAAGCTTTCTTT. Protein sequence: CASSVGQGGGTEAFF.

This rearrangement joins TRBV5-1 to TRBJ1-1; TRBD1 might be the D (6 bases). V dropped 0 bases and J dropped 6 bases, with 15 bases sitting between them. This CDR3 has 15 amino acids. Looked up from germline, CDR1 is SGHRS and CDR2 is YFSETQ. The CDR3 sequence: CASSLDENRVSEAFF. The CDR3 DNA is TGCGCCAGCAGCTTGGACGAAAACAGGGTATCTGAAGCTTTCTTT.

CDR3: CASSQGGLEGAGGYTF. The CDR3 coding sequence is TGTGCCAGCAGCCAAGGAGGATTGGAGGGGGCAGGTGGCTACACCTTC. The genes are TRBV5-4 and TRBJ1-2; 7 bases are shared with TRBD1. V lost 4 bases, J lost 7 bases, and 16 bases stayed unmatched. The V gene's germline CDR1 is SGHNT and CDR2 YYREEE (reference sequence). The CDR3 totals 16 residues.

The chain recombines TRBV30 with TRBJ2-7; 7 positions match TRBD1. CDR3 length: 15 amino acids. V lost 0 bases to trimming and J lost 3 bases; unmatched junction nucleotides: 8. The V gene's germline CDR1 is GTSNPN and CDR2 SVGIG (reference sequence). The CDR3 sequence: CAWSVRTGLFYEQYF. In DNA, the CDR3 is TGTGCCTGGAGTGTACGGACAGGTTTGTTCTACGAGCAGTACTTC.

The chain links TRBV6-1 to TRBJ2-2, with 12 bases that match TRBD2. The length of the CDR3 is 15 residues. Looked up from germline, CDR1 is MNHNS and CDR2 is SASEGT. V was clipped by 5 bases and J by 6 bases; unmatched bases: 4. The CDR3 DNA sequence: TGTGCCAGCAGTAGACTAGCGGGAGTTTCCGGGGAGCTGTTTTTT. It yields the protein CASSRLAGVSGELFF.

The CDR3 is CASSLLPGGNQPQHF. The CDR3 DNA reads TGTGCCAGCAGTTTATTACCGGGAGGGAATCAGCCCCAGCATTTT. The chain employs TRBV28 and TRBJ1-5; no clear D. V lost 1 base, J lost 4 bases, and 11 bases lay in between. The CDR3 covers 15 residues. Germline V gene sequence: CDR1 MDHEN, CDR2 SYDVKM.

The rearrangement links TRBV28 to TRBJ2-5; 10 bases are a match to TRBD1. Germline CDR1 is MDHEN and CDR2 is SYDVKM. The V and J ends lost 2 bases and 7 bases, in that order; junction bases with no gene match: 10. CDR3 length: 16 amino acids. CDR3 bases: TGTGCCAGCAGTTTAAGCGGGACAGGGGCCGGGGGGACCCAGTACTTC. It codes for CASSLSGTGAGGTQYF.

V gene TRBV7-9 combines with J gene TRBJ2-3; D gene ambiguous. The length of the CDR3 is 15 residues. Germline loops: CDR1 SEHNR, CDR2 FQNEAQ (reference sequence). The V and J ends lost 1 base and 6 bases respectively, with 14 bases between them. The CDR3, as DNA: TGTGCCAGCAGCTTAGATGCGCTACCCGGGGATACGCAGTATTTT. Protein sequence: CASSLDALPGDTQYF.

This chain links TRBV30 with TRBJ2-5; tentatively, D is TRBD1 (5 bases). The DNA end favors TRBJ2-7, so the J call may be wrong. The germline V gene encodes CDR1 GTSNPN and CDR2 SVGIG (reference sequence). CDR3 length: 16 residues. The DNA of the CDR3 is TGTGCCTGGAGTGTACTTGTAGGGGATCCCATGAGCGAGCAGTACTTC. Its protein product is CAWSVLVGDPMSEQYF.

This clone appeared a few times. The chain uses TRBV28 and TRBJ2-2, with a weak D call TRBD1 (5 bases). Trimming took off 1 base at V and 5 bases at J, with 17 bases between the two ends. CDR3 size: 17 residues. Germline CDR1 is MDHEN and CDR2 is SYDVKM. CDR3 region: CASSLSIHRSATGELFF. The CDR3 coding sequence is TGTGCCAGCAGTTTATCCATCCACAGGTCGGCAACCGGGGAGCTGTTTTTT.

The gene calls are TRBV4-2 and TRBJ2-1, with D tentatively TRBD1 (6 bases). Germline-derived CDR1 and CDR2 are LGHNA and YNFKEQ. The CDR3 is 15 amino acids. Trimming stripped 1 base from V and 5 bases from J, with 12 bases between. This CDR3 reads CASSQAKDSNNEQFF. The CDR3 coding sequence is TGTGCCAGCAGCCAAGCGAAGGACAGTAACAATGAGCAGTTCTTC.

The chain carries TRBV6-5 and TRBJ2-5, with D maybe TRBD1 (6 bases). The CDR3 spans 13 residues. Germline lookup yields CDR1 MNHEY and CDR2 SVGAGI. The V end lost 6 bases, the J end lost 11 bases, and 19 bases lay between the germline ends. CDR3 amino acids: CASRRRQDTKQYF. The CDR3 region has the DNA TGTGCCAGCAGAAGGAGACAGGATACGAAGCAGTACTTC.

The genes are TRBV5-4 and TRBJ1-1; no definite D call. The CDR3 sequence is 12 residues long. Germline V gene data show CDR1 as SGHNT and CDR2 as YYREEE (reference sequence). The V end was cut by 2 bases, the J end by 8 bases, with 10 bases between. The CDR3: CASSFGGNEAFF. For the CDR3, the DNA is TGTGCCAGCAGCTTCGGAGGCAACGAAGCTTTCTTT.

The genes are TRBV19 and TRBJ1-4; 10 nucleotides align to TRBD1. V lost 4 bases and J lost 7; bases outside the gene matches: 9. CDR1 and CDR2 (germline): LNHDA, SQIVND (reference sequence). The CDR3 extends over 16 amino acids. Here the CDR3 reads CASSNYRDRGGEKLFF. As DNA, the CDR3 is TGTGCCAGTAGTAACTACCGGGACAGGGGTGGTGAAAAACTGTTTTTT. Complete variable domain (other parts from reference TRBV19 and TRBJ1-4): DGGITQSPKYLFRKEGQNVTLSCEQNLNHDAMYWYRQDPGQGLRLIYYSQIVNDFQKGDIAEGYSVSREKKESFPLTVTSAQKNPTAFYLCASSNYRDRGGEKLFFGSGTQLSVL.

This clone was observed a single time. The genes are TRBV2 and TRBJ2-7, with 8 bases matching TRBD2. Germline assignment: CDR1 SNHLY and CDR2 FYNNEI. The CDR3 is made up of 15 amino acids. With 7 bases clipped from V and 5 bases from J, the junction kept 13 bases outside the gene matches. CDR3: CASKETAGVSHEQYF. The CDR3 coding sequence is TGTGCCAGCAAAGAGACAGCGGGAGTATCCCACGAGCAGTACTTC.

The rearrangement joins TRBV5-1 to TRBJ2-6, with 7 bases fitting TRBD1. Trimming at V came to 4 bases and at J to 0 bases, leaving 7 bases not matched to a gene. Germline V gives CDR1 SGHRS, CDR2 YFSETQ. This CDR3 comprises 17 residues. CDR3 DNA sequence: TGCGCCAGCAGCGCCGGGACAGACCACTCTGGGGCCAACGTCCTGACTTTC. Protein sequence: CASSAGTDHSGANVLTF.

The chain joins TRBV25-1 to TRBJ2-1; 8 bases map to TRBD2. The CDR3 runs to 13 residues. J lost 10 bases, V lost 6 bases, and 8 bases had no gene match. In germline, CDR1 is MGHDK, CDR2 SYGVNS. The CDR3 DNA is TGTGCCAGCAGGCAGCGGGAGATAGGGGAGCAGTTCTTC. This translates into CASRQREIGEQFF.

This clone was counted a few times. The chain joins TRBV11-2 to TRBJ2-2; no clear D gene. Per the germline V gene, CDR1 is SGHAT and CDR2 is FQNNGV. There are 15 residues in the CDR3. Trimming took off 1 base at V and 4 bases at J, with 10 bases between the two ends. This chain's CDR3 is CASSLVQFRTGELFF. The CDR3 DNA reads TGTGCCAGCAGCTTAGTACAATTCCGCACCGGGGAGCTGTTTTTT.

The V call is TRBV5-4, the J call TRBJ2-1; D unclear. Per the germline V gene, CDR1 is SGHNT and CDR2 is YYREEE (reference sequence). The CDR3 has 15 amino acids. V was trimmed by 4 bases and J by 1 base, leaving 12 bases between them. CDR3 coding DNA: TGTGCCAGCAGCCAATCGAGCGTTTCCTACAATGAGCAGTTCTTC. It specifies CASSQSSVSYNEQFF.

Regarding this clone: Compared with germline, one end of the junction differs, possibly owing to a read error. J is TRBJ2-1 and V is TRBV11-2, with a possible D match to TRBD2 (5 bases). The CDR3 totals 12 residues. Per the germline V gene, CDR1 is SGHAT and CDR2 is FQNNGV. Here the CDR3 reads CASSLVRDTIIF. Written as DNA, the CDR3 is TGTGCCAGCAGCTTAGTGAGGGATACTATAATCTTC.

The V call is TRBV2, the J call TRBJ2-2; D is unresolved. Germline CDR1 and CDR2: SNHLY and FYNNEI. This CDR3 spans 13 amino acids. V was clipped by 8 bases and J by 2 bases, with 9 bases between them. The CDR3 loop reads CASDSLNTGELFF. CDR3 nucleotides: TGTGCCAGCGATTCGCTAAACACCGGGGAGCTGTTTTTT.

The chain carries TRBV30 and TRBJ2-7; weak D call: TRBD2 (6 bases). CDR1 is GTSNPN, CDR2 SVGIG, per germline (reference sequence). The CDR3 is made up of 14 amino acids. The V and J ends lost 0 bases and 3 bases respectively, with 12 bases between them. CDR3: CAWSVSSGSYEQYF. Here the CDR3 DNA reads TGTGCCTGGAGTGTATCCTCCGGGAGCTACGAGCAGTACTTC.

The J gene is TRBJ1-2, the V gene TRBV6-1; D unresolved. Germline V gene lookup returns CDR1 MNHNS and CDR2 SASEGT. The CDR3 has 15 amino acids. Trimming left V 3 bases short and J 4 bases short, with 15 bases between. The CDR3 coding sequence is TGTGCCAGCAGTGACTGGGTCAGACTCAGCTATGGCTACACCTTC. Translated, it gives CASSDWVRLSYGYTF.